The present entry profiles one TCR beta chain with its context. The antigen is undetermined. These data come from a study of OX40 agonist ivuxolimab in advanced cancers. Produced via immunoSEQ multiplex PCR; TCRdb's table is partial and in-frame only. Here the sample spans tens of thousands of clones, about 85% being singletons. Deletions cut 1 base from V and 4 bases from J, with 8 bases between. The CDR3 runs to 13 residues. Germline V gene lookup returns CDR1 SGHRS and CDR2 YFSETQ. Findings and limits, study-wide: Both CD4+ and CD8+ T cell populations in blood had undergone clonal expansion by week 6 at 0.1 to 3.0 mg/kg.

Sample: CD4+ or CD8+ T cells sorted from blood, taken in a trial of the OX40 agonist ivuxolimab. This sequence was found in an adult with an advanced solid tumor such as melanoma, head and neck, liver or kidney cancer. This rearrangement joins TRBV5-1 to TRBJ2-5, with TRBD1 as a possible D gene (5 bases). CDR3 sequence: CASSLTTAETQYF. For the CDR3, the DNA is TGCGCCAGCAGCTTGACGACAGCAGAGACCCAGTACTTC.